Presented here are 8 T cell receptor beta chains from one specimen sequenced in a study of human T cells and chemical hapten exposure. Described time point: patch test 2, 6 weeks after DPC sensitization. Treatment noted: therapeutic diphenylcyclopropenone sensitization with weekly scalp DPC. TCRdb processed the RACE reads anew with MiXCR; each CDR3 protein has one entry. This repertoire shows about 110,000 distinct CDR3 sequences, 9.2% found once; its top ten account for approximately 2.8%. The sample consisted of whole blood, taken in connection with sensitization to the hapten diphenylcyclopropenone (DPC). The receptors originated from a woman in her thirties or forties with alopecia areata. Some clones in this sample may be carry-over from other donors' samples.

The CDR3 DNA follows: TGTGCCAGCAGCCCGTCCCCTCTCGGAGGTGGTGAAGCTTTCTTT. It encodes CASSPSPLGGGEAFF. This rearrangement joins TRBV12-3 or TRBV12-4 to TRBJ1-1; D not resolved. There are 15 residues in the CDR3. The V and J ends lost 6 bases and 7 bases respectively, with 21 bases between them.

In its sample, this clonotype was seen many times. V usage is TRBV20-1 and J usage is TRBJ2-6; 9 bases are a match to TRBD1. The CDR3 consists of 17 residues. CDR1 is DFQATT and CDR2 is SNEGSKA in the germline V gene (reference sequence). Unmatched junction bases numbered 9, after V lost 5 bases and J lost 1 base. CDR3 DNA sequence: TGCAGTGCTGGACAGGGGCCCCTTGCTTCTGGGGCCAACGTCCTGACTTTC. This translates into CSAGQGPLASGANVLTF.

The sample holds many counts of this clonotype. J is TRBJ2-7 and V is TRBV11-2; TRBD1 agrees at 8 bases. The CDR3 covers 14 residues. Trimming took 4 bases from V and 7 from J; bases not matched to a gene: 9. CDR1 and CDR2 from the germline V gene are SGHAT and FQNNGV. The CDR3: CASSSGQGAREQYF. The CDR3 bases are TGTGCCAGCAGCTCGGGGCAGGGGGCGAGAGAGCAGTACTTC.

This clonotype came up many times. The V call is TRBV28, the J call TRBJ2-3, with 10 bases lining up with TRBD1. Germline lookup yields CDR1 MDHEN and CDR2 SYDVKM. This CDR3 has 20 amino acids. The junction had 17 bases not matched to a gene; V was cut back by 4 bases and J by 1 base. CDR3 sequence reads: CASSSDTGTGVPSRTDTQYF. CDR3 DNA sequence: TGTGCCAGCAGTTCAGACACCGGGACAGGGGTTCCGTCCCGCACAGATACGCAGTATTTT.

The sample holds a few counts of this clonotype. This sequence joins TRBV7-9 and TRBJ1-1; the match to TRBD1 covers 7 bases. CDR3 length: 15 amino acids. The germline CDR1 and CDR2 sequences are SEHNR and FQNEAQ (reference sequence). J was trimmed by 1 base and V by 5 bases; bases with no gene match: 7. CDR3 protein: CASSPPGGRNTEAFF. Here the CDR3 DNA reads TGTGCCAGCAGCCCACCAGGGGGGAGGAACACTGAAGCTTTCTTT.

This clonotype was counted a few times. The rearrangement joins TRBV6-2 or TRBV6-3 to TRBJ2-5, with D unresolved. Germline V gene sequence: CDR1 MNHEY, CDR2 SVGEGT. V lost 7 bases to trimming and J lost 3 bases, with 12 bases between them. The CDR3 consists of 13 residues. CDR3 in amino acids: CASTSPRKETQYF. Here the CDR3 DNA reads TGTGCCAGCACCTCACCGCGAAAAGAGACCCAGTACTTC.

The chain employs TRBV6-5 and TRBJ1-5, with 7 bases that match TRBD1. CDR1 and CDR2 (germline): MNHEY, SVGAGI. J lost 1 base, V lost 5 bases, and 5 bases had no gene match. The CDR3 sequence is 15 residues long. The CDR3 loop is CASSQTGSSNQPQHF. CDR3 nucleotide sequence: TGTGCCAGCAGTCAGACAGGGTCGAGCAATCAGCCCCAGCATTTT.

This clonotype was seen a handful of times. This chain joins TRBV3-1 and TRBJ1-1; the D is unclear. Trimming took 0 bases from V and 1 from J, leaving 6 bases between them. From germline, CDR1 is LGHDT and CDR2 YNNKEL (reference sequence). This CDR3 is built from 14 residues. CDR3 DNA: TGTGCCAGCAGCCAAGAAGGGTCGAACACTGAAGCTTTCTTT. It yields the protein CASSQEGSNTEAFF.